This T cell receptor beta chain was retrieved from a study of spatial heterogeneity in lung cancer. As for the study in general: In cases with available follow-up PBMC samples, these were sequenced at a median of around 2 years after resection. As counted in raw reads, each unique TCR and UMI combination appeared more than ten times on average. Detected sequences consistently included more beta-chain ones than alpha-chain ones.

This clonotype has ten or more counts. Unique molecular identifiers tagged every individual TCR cDNA molecule. TCRdb redid the calling of the 5' RACE reads with MiXCR, one entry per CDR3 protein. The table records tens of thousands of distinct CDR3 sequences, roughly 7.4% of them present only once. Trimming pared 0 bases from V and 3 bases from J, leaving 7 bases between. The germline gives CDR1 SGDLS, CDR2 YYNGEE. There are 14 residues in the CDR3. Specified time point: blood at routine non-recurrence follow-up after resection. Whole RNA, which was extracted from tumor, nontumor lung tissue or frozen PBMC, was sequenced without any cell sorting.

The rearrangement joins TRBV9 to TRBJ1-5; D is unclear. The material was PBMCs, obtained at follow-up. This receptor was obtained from a female donor with early-stage non-small cell lung cancer. In nucleotides, the CDR3 is TGTGCCAGCAGCGTAGGGACGAACAATCAGCCCCAGCATTTT. Amino acids: CASSVGTNNQPQHF.